This T cell receptor (beta chain) derives from a study of blood T cell repertoires in COVID-19. Study overall: Samples of COVID-19 (acute and convalescent) were obtained from the United States, Italy and Spain. Sample material is recorded as cDNA or gDNA derived from T cells, B-cell-depleted T cells, or PBMCs.

The V gene lost 6 bases and the J gene lost 0 bases, with 12 bases spanning the gap. This CDR3 has 16 residues. Per germline, CDR1 WSHSY and CDR2 SAAADI. Per the original methods: Using reference gene primer amplification, nucleated cell counts were estimated. Profiling relied on immunoSEQ multiplex PCR, and the TCRdb table lists in-frame clones only, not all of them. Clone size and V and J calls were adopted from that table, with D and trimming inferred from the DNA. The data show 250,000 to 350,000 clones, roughly 88% seen once. The source is a woman between 50 and 59 years old with active or convalescent COVID-19. Sequencing was done on a sample of peripheral blood. The chain is built from TRBV10-2 and TRBJ1-6; a weak D match, TRBD1 (5 bases). CDR3 DNA sequence: TGCGCCAGCAGAGAAAAGACAGTCTCCTATAATTCACCCCTCCACTTT. Translating it yields CASREKTVSYNSPLHF.